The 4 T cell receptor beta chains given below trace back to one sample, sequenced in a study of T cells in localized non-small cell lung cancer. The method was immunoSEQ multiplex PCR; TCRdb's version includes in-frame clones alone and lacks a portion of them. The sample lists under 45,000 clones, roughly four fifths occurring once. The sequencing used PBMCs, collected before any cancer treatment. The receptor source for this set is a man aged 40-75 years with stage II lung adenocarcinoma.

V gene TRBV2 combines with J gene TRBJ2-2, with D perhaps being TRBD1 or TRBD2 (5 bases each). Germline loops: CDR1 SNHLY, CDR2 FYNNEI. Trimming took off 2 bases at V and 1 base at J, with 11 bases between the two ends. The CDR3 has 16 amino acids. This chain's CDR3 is CASSELGTENTGELFF. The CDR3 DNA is TGTGCCAGCAGTGAATTAGGGACGGAGAACACCGGGGAGCTGTTTTTT.

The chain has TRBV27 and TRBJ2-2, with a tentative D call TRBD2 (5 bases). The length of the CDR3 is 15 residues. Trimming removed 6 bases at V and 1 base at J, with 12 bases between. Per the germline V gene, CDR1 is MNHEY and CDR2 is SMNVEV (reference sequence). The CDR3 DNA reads TGTGCCAGCAGCCCTCGGGGTCTGAACACCGGGGAGCTGTTTTTT. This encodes CASSPRGLNTGELFF.

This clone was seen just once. CDR3 region: CASSTRDRGSGNTIYF. The CDR3 DNA reads as TGTGCCAGCAGCACCCGGGACAGGGGCTCTGGAAACACCATATATTTT. This chain connects TRBV7-8 to TRBJ1-3; 10 nucleotides agree with TRBD1. The CDR3 totals 16 residues. The germline CDR1 and CDR2 sequences are SGHVS and FQNEAQ. V shed 5 bases, J shed 0 bases, and the junction held 4 bases outside the gene matches.

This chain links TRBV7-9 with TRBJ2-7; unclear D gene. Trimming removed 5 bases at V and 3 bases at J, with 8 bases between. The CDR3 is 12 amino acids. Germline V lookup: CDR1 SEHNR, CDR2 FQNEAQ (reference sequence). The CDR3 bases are TGTGCCAGCAGCATACAAGACTACGAGCAGTACTTC. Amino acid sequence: CASSIQDYEQYF. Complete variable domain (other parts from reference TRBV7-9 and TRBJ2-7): DTGVSQNPRHKITKRGQNVTFRCDPISEHNRLYWYRQTLGQGPEFLTYFQNEAQLEKSRLLSDRFSAERPKGSFSTLEIQRTEQGDSAMYLCASSIQDYEQYFGPGTRLTVT.